This T cell receptor (beta chain) was sequenced during a study of beta chain features in type 1 diabetes. General observations from the study: High TCR expression in some cells could lead to their over-representation in cDNA sequencing.

In regard to this clone: The target antigen is unknown.

The whole isolated RNA underwent reverse transcription, so sequencing captured expressed TCRB transcripts. Profiling relied on immunoSEQ multiplex PCR, and the TCRdb table lists in-frame clones only, not all of them. This sample has approximately 400,000 clones; over 13% occur once, and the top ten carry approximately 0.02%. The CDR3 consists of 15 residues. V gave up 2 bases and J gave up 0 bases, with 10 bases separating them. Germline loops: CDR1 SGHRS, CDR2 YFSETQ. The sequencing input was naive CD4+ T cells from blood. The clonotype originates from a woman aged 18 to 35 in good health. The chain joins TRBV5-1 to TRBJ2-3, with D perhaps TRBD2 (5 bases). CDR3 in amino acids: CASSFRGSSTDTQYF. As DNA, the CDR3 is TGCGCCAGCAGCTTTAGAGGGTCGAGCACAGATACGCAGTATTTT.